The rows below give T cell receptor beta chains drawn from one sample of a study of neurological immune-mediated disorders. In TCRdb, the 5' RACE reads were re-called with MiXCR into one record per CDR3 protein. This sample has about 50,000 distinct CDR3 sequences, with roughly 8% found just once. Sequenced material: PBMCs. Receptor source: a woman between 40 and 55 years old in good health. Both conserved end residues are part of each CDR3. The order of the fields is D gene, V gene, clone size, J gene, CDR3 DNA, CDR3 protein. The D gene is left open where the match is weak. The listing skips clone size in some rows; elsewhere it reads once, few, many or a size class.

TRBD1	TRBV20-1	many	TRBJ2-7	TGCAGTGCTACGGGACAGAGTACCTACGAGCAGTACTTC	CSATGQSTYEQYF
.	TRBV6-5	many	TRBJ1-1	TGTGCCAGCAGTTACGGCCCGGAAAACACTGAAGCTTTCTTT	CASSYGPENTEAFF
TRBD1	TRBV13	many	TRBJ1-1	TGTGCCAGCAGCCTACTCCCGGGACAGGGTAACACTGAAGCTTTCTTT	CASSLLPGQGNTEAFF
TRBD1	TRBV27	many	TRBJ2-7	TGTGCCAGCAGTTTCGGGACAGATAACTACGAGCAGTACTTC	CASSFGTDNYEQYF
TRBD2	TRBV5-1	.	TRBJ2-1	TGCGCCAGCAGCTTTCATGTAGCGGGAGATGTGGACAGTGAGCAGTTCTTC	CASSFHVAGDVDSEQFF
.	TRBV5-1	many	TRBJ2-1	TGCGCCAGCAGCCCCAGCGGGCTAGCGCGAAGTCTCAATGAGCAGTTCTTC	CASSPSGLARSLNEQFF
TRBD1	TRBV7-3	few	TRBJ2-7	TGTGCCAGCAGCATCCCCCGGGACAGGGAACGCGACGAGCAGTACTTC	CASSIPRDRERDEQYF
.	TRBV25-1	many	TRBJ1-6	TGTGCCAGCAGTGAAATTCCCTATAATTCACCCCTCCACTTT	CASSEIPYNSPLHF
.	TRBV25-1	many	TRBJ2-7	TGTGCCAGCAGTGAACGGGGGGCCGTCTACGAGCAGTACTTC	CASSERGAVYEQYF
TRBD1	TRBV5-6	many	TRBJ1-5	TGTGCCAGCAGCTGGGGGACAGGCGTCGGTCAGCCCCAGCATTTT	CASSWGTGVGQPQHF
.	TRBV18	few	TRBJ2-2	TGTGCCAGCTCACCACTTGTCGTATTCGCCGAACGCAGGACCGGGGAGCTGTTTTTT	CASSPLVVFAERRTGELFF
.	TRBV5-1	.	TRBJ1-1	TGCGCCAGCAGCCCCTTCGGGGTGAACACTGAAGCTTTCTTT	CASSPFGVNTEAFF
.	TRBV4-1	.	TRBJ2-7	TGCGCCAGCAGCCAAGGCCGGCACCTCTACGAGCAGTACTTC	CASSQGRHLYEQYF
TRBD2	TRBV5-1	many	TRBJ2-3	TGCGCCAGCAGCTACACAGCGGGAGGGGCAGATACGCAGTATTTT	CASSYTAGGADTQYF
.	TRBV4-2	many	TRBJ2-7	TGTGCCAGCAGCCAGAACAGGGACGAGCAGTACTTC	CASSQNRDEQYF
.	TRBV24-1	many	TRBJ1-1	TGTGCCACCAGTGATTCCCGGGAAGGGGTAACTGAAGCTTTCTTT	CATSDSREGVTEAFF
TRBD1	TRBV12-3/TRBV12-4	many	TRBJ1-2	TGTGCCAGCAGAAGAGGGACAGGGGTCTCTGGCTACACCTTC	CASRRGTGVSGYTF
TRBD1	TRBV24-1	many	TRBJ2-3	TGTGCCACCAGTGATTCAAGGCAGGGGGCGTGGGATACGCAGTATTTT	CATSDSRQGAWDTQYF
TRBD1	TRBV12-3/TRBV12-4	many	TRBJ1-5	TGTGCCAGCAGTCGCACCCTGTCGGGACAGGGATATAGCAATCAGCCCCAGCATTTT	CASSRTLSGQGYSNQPQHF
.	TRBV29-1	few	TRBJ1-1	TGCAGCGTTATCCTGAACACTGAAGCTTTCTTT	CSVILNTEAFF
TRBD2	TRBV7-3	many	TRBJ2-7	TGTGCCAGCAGCTTAACGGCTGGGACTACCTCCTCCTACGAGCAGTACTTC	CASSLTAGTTSSYEQYF
TRBD1	TRBV7-3	many	TRBJ2-4	TGTGCCAGCAGCCTTGCGGGCAGGGGGCCCGAACTAGCCAAAAACATTCAGTACTTC	CASSLAGRGPELAKNIQYF
.	TRBV12-3/TRBV12-4	many	TRBJ1-4	TGTGCCAGCAGTTTAAGGCAGAATGAAAAACTGTTTTTT	CASSLRQNEKLFF
.	TRBV9	many	TRBJ2-2	TGTGCCAGCAGTCATTCAACAGTCGCTGCTACCGGGGAGCTGTTTTTT	CASSHSTVAATGELFF
TRBD1	TRBV4-1	many	TRBJ1-5	TGCGCCAGCAGCCAGGACAGGGTAAAACAGCCCCAGCATTTT	CASSQDRVKQPQHF
.	TRBV29-1	many	TRBJ2-3	TGCAGCGTTGAGAACAGGGTGACAGATACGCAGTATTTT	CSVENRVTDTQYF
TRBD1	TRBV6-5	many	TRBJ2-3	TGTGCCAGCAGCCGCGGTCCTCCGGGACAGGGTCCAGATACGCAGTATTTT	CASSRGPPGQGPDTQYF
.	TRBV5-1	many	TRBJ1-2	TGCGCCAGCAGCTATGACCTTCCGGACTATGGCTACACCTTC	CASSYDLPDYGYTF
TRBD1	TRBV25-1	many	TRBJ2-1	TGTGCCAGCAGTGAATGGCAGGGGGCAGACAATGAGCAGTTCTTC	CASSEWQGADNEQFF
TRBD1	TRBV20-1	many	TRBJ2-4	TGCAGTGCCCCGTTTACAGGGGAAGCCAAAAACATTCAGTACTTC	CSAPFTGEAKNIQYF
.	TRBV29-1	many	TRBJ2-2	TGCAGCGTCGCAGGAGGGTCCGGGGAGCTGTTTTTT	CSVAGGSGELFF
TRBD2	TRBV27	many	TRBJ2-3	TGTGCCAGCAGTCTAGCGGGGGTTTGGGATACGCAGTATTTT	CASSLAGVWDTQYF
.	TRBV6-1	many	TRBJ2-6	TGTGCCAGCAGTCCAGGGGGGAGCTCTGGGGCCAACGTCCTGACTTTC	CASSPGGSSGANVLTF
TRBD2	TRBV29-1	.	TRBJ2-3	TGCAGCGCGCCAGCGGGATCCCGCACAGATACGCAGTATTTT	CSAPAGSRTDTQYF
TRBD2	TRBV11-1	many	TRBJ2-1	TGTGCCAGCAGCCCAACTAGCGGGGGATACAATGAGCAGTTCTTC	CASSPTSGGYNEQFF
.	TRBV5-8	few	TRBJ1-1	TGTGCCAGCAGCCGGACACCCCGTGAAGCTTTCTTT	CASSRTPREAFF
.	TRBV13	many	TRBJ1-3	TGTGCCAGCAGCTTAGCAGTAAGCTCTGGAAACACCATATATTTT	CASSLAVSSGNTIYF
.	TRBV6-2/TRBV6-3	.	TRBJ2-7	TGTGCCAGCAGTCGGGAGGCAGGGACACTATCCTACGAGCAGTACTTC	CASSREAGTLSYEQYF
TRBD1	TRBV25-1	many	TRBJ1-2	TGTGCCAGCAGTCACCTGACAGGGGATGGCTACACCTTC	CASSHLTGDGYTF
.	TRBV7-2	many	TRBJ2-1	TGTGCCAGCAGCCGGGAACAAATCGACAATGAGCAGTTCTTC	CASSREQIDNEQFF
TRBD1	TRBV9	many	TRBJ2-5	TGTGCCAGCAGCGTTGCGCCCGGGACAGGGGTCGCTTTGGGAGAGACCCAGTACTTC	CASSVAPGTGVALGETQYF
TRBD1	TRBV5-1	many	TRBJ1-6	TGCGCCAGCAGCGGTGCGGGACAGTATAATTCACCCCTCCACTTT	CASSGAGQYNSPLHF
TRBD2	TRBV29-1	many	TRBJ2-3	TGCAGCGTCGCTAGGACTAGCGGGAGAGATACGCAGTATTTT	CSVARTSGRDTQYF
.	TRBV3-1	many	TRBJ2-7	TGTGCCAGCAGCCCGGAAGGGGGGCATATCGAGCAGTACTTC	CASSPEGGHIEQYF
.	TRBV10-3	many	TRBJ2-1	TGTGCCATCAGTGAGTCGACCGCAGGGGACAATGAGCAGTTCTTC	CAISESTAGDNEQFF
TRBD2	TRBV7-2	many	TRBJ2-3	TGTGCCAGCAGCTTAGTAGCGGGGCTCACAGATACGCAGTATTTT	CASSLVAGLTDTQYF
.	TRBV6-5	many	TRBJ1-2	TGTGCCAGCAGTTCCACAGGAGCTCACTATGGCTACACCTTC	CASSSTGAHYGYTF
TRBD1	TRBV19	.	TRBJ1-1	TGTGCCAGTAGTATACCCTGGACAGGGGGTTTTGGAGCTTTCTTT	CASSIPWTGGFGAFF
TRBD1	TRBV7-8	many	TRBJ2-1	TGTGCCAGCAGCTCAACCCCGACAGGGGGCAGTGAGCAGTTCTTC	CASSSTPTGGSEQFF
TRBD2	TRBV29-1	many	TRBJ2-3	TGCAGCGTTGCCGCGGGGGGGCCCGGGGATACGCAGTATTTT	CSVAAGGPGDTQYF
TRBD2	TRBV10-3	many	TRBJ2-5	TGTGCCATCAGTGAGATGCGGGGGCAAGAGACCCAGTACTTC	CAISEMRGQETQYF
.	TRBV11-2	many	TRBJ1-5	TGTGCCAGCAGCGCCCTACAGGGCAATCAGCCCCAGCATTTT	CASSALQGNQPQHF
.	TRBV7-3	many	TRBJ2-3	TGTGCCAGCAGCTTACTGGGCCACCACACAGATACGCAGTATTTT	CASSLLGHHTDTQYF